This T cell receptor beta chain was retrieved from a study of T cell repertoires in cytomegalovirus infection. Study overall: It was the public TCR beta signatures that indicated both CMV infection and matching HLA type. Whole-study findings and limits: Dominating the ex vivo response were HLA-C-restricted CMV-specific TCR beta clonotypes. Individuals carrying CMV plus the relevant HLA were identified by cumulative frequency of public TCR beta families.

This clonotype has at least ten counts. Its antigen remains unknown. TCRdb reprocessed the reads with MiXCR, giving one entry per CDR3 protein. The data show 480,000 or so distinct CDR3 sequences, about 10% seen once. From germline, CDR1 is MNHEY and CDR2 SVGEGT. This CDR3 comprises 13 residues. V was shortened by 2 bases and J by 4 bases, with 8 bases between the two germline ends. This chain joins TRBV6-2 or TRBV6-3 and TRBJ1-1; D unresolved. The sequenced material came from PBMCs. This clonotype was obtained from a human donor in good health (CMV status not recorded). Some clones in this sample may be carry-over from other donors' samples. CDR3 region: CASSYTRVTEAFF. In nucleotides, the CDR3 is TGTGCCAGCAGTTACACTAGGGTCACTGAAGCTTTCTTT.